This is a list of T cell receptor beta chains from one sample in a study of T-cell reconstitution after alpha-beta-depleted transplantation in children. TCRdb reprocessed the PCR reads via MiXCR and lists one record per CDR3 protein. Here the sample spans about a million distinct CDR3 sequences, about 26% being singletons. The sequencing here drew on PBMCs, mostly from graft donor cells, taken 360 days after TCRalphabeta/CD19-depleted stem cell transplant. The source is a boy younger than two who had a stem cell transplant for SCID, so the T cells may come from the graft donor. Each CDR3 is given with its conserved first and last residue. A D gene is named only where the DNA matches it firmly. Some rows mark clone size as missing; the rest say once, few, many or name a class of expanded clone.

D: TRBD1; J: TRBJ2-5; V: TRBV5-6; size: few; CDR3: CASSLRQGSSTQYF; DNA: TGTGCCAGCAGCTTGAGACAGGGTAGCTCGACCCAGTACTTC
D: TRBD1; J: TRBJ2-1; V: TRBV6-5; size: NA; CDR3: CASSYWDRGYNEQFF; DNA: TGTGCCAGCAGTTACTGGGACAGGGGGTACAATGAGCAGTTCTTC
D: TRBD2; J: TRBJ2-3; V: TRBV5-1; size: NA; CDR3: CASSWGLDRTDTQYF; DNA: TGCGCCAGCAGCTGGGGACTAGACCGCACAGATACGCAGTATTTT
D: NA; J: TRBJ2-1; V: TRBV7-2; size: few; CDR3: CASSLLQGDGEQFF; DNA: TGTGCCAGCAGCTTACTACAGGGTGATGGTGAGCAGTTCTTC
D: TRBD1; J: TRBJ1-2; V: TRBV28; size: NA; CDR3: CASRLGDRGLYGYTF; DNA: TGTGCCAGCAGATTAGGGGACAGGGGGTTGTATGGCTACACCTTC
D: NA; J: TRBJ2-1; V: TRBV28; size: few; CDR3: CASSTHILMGPDYNEQFF; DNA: TGTGCCAGCAGTACGCATATCTTAATGGGCCCGGACTACAATGAGCAGTTCTTC
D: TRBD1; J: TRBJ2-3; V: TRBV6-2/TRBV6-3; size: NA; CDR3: CASSRSPGQGFTTSTDTQYF; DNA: TGTGCCAGCAGCCGGTCACCGGGACAGGGTTTCACTACTAGCACAGATACGCAGTATTTT
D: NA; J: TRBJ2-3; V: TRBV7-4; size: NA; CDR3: CASSLAPGPGITDTQYF; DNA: TGTGCCAGCAGCTTAGCCCCAGGTCCGGGGATCACAGATACGCAGTATTTT
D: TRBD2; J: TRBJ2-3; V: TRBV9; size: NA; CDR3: CASSVMGIAGDTDTQYF; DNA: TGTGCCAGCAGCGTAATGGGAATAGCGGGGGACACAGATACGCAGTATTTT
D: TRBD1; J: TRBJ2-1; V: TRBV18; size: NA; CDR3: CASSPGQGPKREQFF; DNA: TGTGCCAGCTCACCGGGACAGGGACCGAAACGTGAGCAGTTCTTC
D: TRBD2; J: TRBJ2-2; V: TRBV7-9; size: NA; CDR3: CASTKGAGANTGELFF; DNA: TGTGCCAGCACCAAAGGGGCGGGAGCGAACACCGGGGAGCTGTTTTTT
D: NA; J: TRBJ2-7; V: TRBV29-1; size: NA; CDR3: CSVEGGTDYEQYF; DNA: TGCAGCGTTGAGGGGGGGACAGACTACGAGCAGTACTTC
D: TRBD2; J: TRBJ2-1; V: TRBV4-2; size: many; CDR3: CASSQDPSGGANEQFF; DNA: TGTGCCAGCAGCCAAGACCCTAGCGGGGGGGCCAATGAGCAGTTCTTC
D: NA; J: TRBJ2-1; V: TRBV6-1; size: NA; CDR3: CASSDRNYNEQFF; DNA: TGTGCCAGCAGCGACCGAAATTACAATGAGCAGTTCTTC
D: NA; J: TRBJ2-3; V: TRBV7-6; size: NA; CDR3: CASSPQSPGGTDTQYF; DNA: TGTGCCAGCAGCCCCCAGTCCCCGGGGGGCACAGATACGCAGTATTTT
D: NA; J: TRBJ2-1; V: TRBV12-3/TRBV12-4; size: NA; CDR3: CASSPVGGRYNEQFF; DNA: TGTGCCAGCAGTCCAGTCGGGGGCCGGTACAATGAGCAGTTCTTC
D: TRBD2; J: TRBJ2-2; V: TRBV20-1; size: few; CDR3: CSALRAGLNTGELFF; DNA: TGCAGTGCCCTCAGAGCGGGGTTGAACACCGGGGAGCTGTTTTTT
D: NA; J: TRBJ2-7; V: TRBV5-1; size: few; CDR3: CASSLVGREYEQYF; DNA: TGCGCCAGCAGCTTGGTTGGCAGGGAGTACGAGCAGTACTTC
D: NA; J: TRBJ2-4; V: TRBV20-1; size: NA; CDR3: CSARDPPGTPGEAKNIQYF; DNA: TGCAGTGCTAGAGATCCCCCCGGGACTCCCGGGGAGGCCAAAAACATTCAGTACTTC
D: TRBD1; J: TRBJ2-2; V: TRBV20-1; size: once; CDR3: CSARGRGQGKAGELFF; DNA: TGCAGTGCTAGAGGTCGGGGACAGGGTAAAGCCGGGGAGCTGTTTTTT
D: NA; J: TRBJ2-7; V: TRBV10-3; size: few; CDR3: CATRVGAPNEQYF; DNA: TGTGCCACCCGGGTGGGTGCACCCAACGAGCAGTACTTC
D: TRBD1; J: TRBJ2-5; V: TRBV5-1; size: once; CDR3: CASSLSVGQGPETQYF; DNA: TGCGCCAGCAGCTTGAGTGTAGGACAGGGACCAGAGACCCAGTACTTC